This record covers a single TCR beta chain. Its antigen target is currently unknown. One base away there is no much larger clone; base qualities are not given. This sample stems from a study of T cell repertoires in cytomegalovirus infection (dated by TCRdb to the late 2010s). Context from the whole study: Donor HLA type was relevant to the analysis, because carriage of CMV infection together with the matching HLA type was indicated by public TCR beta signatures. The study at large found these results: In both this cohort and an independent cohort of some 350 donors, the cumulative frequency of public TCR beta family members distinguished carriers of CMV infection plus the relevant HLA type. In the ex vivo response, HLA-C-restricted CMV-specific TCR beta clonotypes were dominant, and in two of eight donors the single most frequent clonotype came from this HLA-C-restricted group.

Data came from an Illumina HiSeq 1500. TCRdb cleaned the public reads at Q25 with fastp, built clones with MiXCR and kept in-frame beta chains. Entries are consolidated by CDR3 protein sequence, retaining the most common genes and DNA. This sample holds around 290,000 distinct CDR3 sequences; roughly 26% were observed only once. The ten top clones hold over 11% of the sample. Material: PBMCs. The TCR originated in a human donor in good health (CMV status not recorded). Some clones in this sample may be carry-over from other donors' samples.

The CDR3 here reads CATKRRETGELFF. The DNA sequence reads TGTGCCACCAAACGGAGGGAAACCGGGGAGCTGTTTTTT. The sequence is built from TRBV19 and TRBJ2-2; perhaps TRBD2 is the D gene, with 6 bases matching. CDR1 LNHDA and CDR2 SQIVND were looked up in the germline V gene (reference sequence). The CDR3 spans 13 residues, from the cysteine through the phenylalanine. The kept DNA is CDR3 alone, 39 bases in frame from the first base. A distance of 14 bases separates the germline ends of V and J, which lose 10 bases and 5 bases respectively.